Included here is one T cell receptor beta chain sequence, with context. CDR1 is MNHEY and CDR2 is SVGAGI in the germline V gene. The CDR3 is made up of 14 amino acids. Trimming took off 3 bases at V and 5 bases at J, with 14 bases between the two ends. The data derive from a study of OX40 agonist ivuxolimab in advanced cancers. Study summary: Allowance was made for prior anti-PD-1, anti-PD-L1 or anti-CTLA-4 therapy, and approximately 40% had some. In three patients, partial responses were observed, one with hepatocellular carcinoma and two with cutaneous melanoma.

Libraries were prepared by immunoSEQ multiplex PCR; TCRdb keeps only in-frame clonotypes and omits some of them. The table records around 56,000 clones, roughly 87% of them present only once. Exclusion applied to patients with autoimmune disease history or systemic immunosuppression. The chain links TRBV6-5 to TRBJ2-7; D gene unclear. Specimen: CD4+ or CD8+ T cells sorted from blood, collected in a trial of the OX40 agonist ivuxolimab. The clonotype comes from an adult with an advanced solid tumor such as melanoma, head and neck, liver or kidney cancer. CDR3 coding DNA: TGTGCCAGCAGTTATTTGGGCCTTGAGGACGAGCAGTACTTC. This gives the protein CASSYLGLEDEQYF.